This TCR beta chain was identified during a study of shared T cell receptors in the human thymus. The V gene's germline CDR1 is SGHTA and CDR2 FQGNSA. The V segment lost 10 bases and the J segment 4 bases; nucleotides outside the gene matches: 13. The CDR3 consists of 14 residues. Measured with immunoSEQ multiplex PCR; TCRdb has only the in-frame clones, and not every one. The sample records roughly 560,000 clones, around 78% being singletons. These data were also filed under a second study, of human thymus T cells. That paper notes: Corrective cardiac surgery supplied the resected thymus tissue.

Sample: thymocytes. The chain links TRBV7-2 to TRBJ2-7; the match to TRBD2 covers 7 bases. The sequence derives from a boy under three years old with a congenital heart defect. The CDR3 loop reads CATRSRLAVYEQYF. The CDR3 coding sequence is TGTGCCACCCGCTCAAGACTAGCTGTTTACGAGCAGTACTTC.